This T cell receptor beta chain was recorded in a study of cytomegalovirus exposure and HLA in healthy donors. Concerning this clone itself: The antigen remains undetermined.

This CDR3 is 17 amino acids long. Germline V CDR1 and CDR2: SGHVS, FQNEAQ. Trimming took off 5 bases at V and 0 bases at J, with 14 bases between the two ends. General study points: Later on, an analysis showed TCR association rates differing by HLA locus, with DRB1 the most and HLA-C the fewest.

60 Vbeta and 13 Jbeta primers were used in PCR. Only in-frame clones appear in the TCRdb table, and some are missing; sequencing was by immunoSEQ multiplex PCR. This repertoire comprises some 200,000 clones; its ten largest clones make up 0.74%. Sequencing input: PBMCs. The genes are TRBV7-8 and TRBJ2-6; no clear D. This TCR was recovered from a boy aged 10-17 years in good health and CMV-seronegative. This CDR3 is CASSPRVVFSGANVLTF. The CDR3 bases are TGTGCCAGCAGCCCACGAGTAGTCTTCTCTGGGGCCAACGTCCTGACTTTC.